The text below deals with one T cell receptor beta chain. Sequence at one end of the junction differs from germline and may be a read error. This specimen comes from a study of blood T cells in healthy people across ages. The authors ran a second PCR of about 7 to 12 cycles using a sample-barcoded 5' primer and a J-beta primer mix. TCRdb re-derived calls from the 5' RACE reads in MiXCR, one entry per CDR3 protein. This table has 600,000 to 850,000 distinct CDR3 sequences, approximately 39% appearing once. The CDR3 has 13 residues. This sequence was found in a woman aged 55-75 years in good health. V usage is TRBV12-3 or TRBV12-4 and J usage is TRBJ1-2, with D maybe TRBD1 (6 bases). Sequenced: blood. The CDR3 DNA is TGTGCCAGCAGTGGGGGGCGGAGCTATGGCCACACCTTC. Its protein product is CASSGGRSYGHTF.